These T cell receptor beta chains were read from a single sample in a study of regulatory T cells in long-lasting Graves disease. Each CDR3 protein is one row after TCRdb ran MiXCR on the multiplex PCR reads. This table has roughly 500,000 distinct CDR3 sequences, about 13% appearing once. These data also featured in a second study, about T cells in Graves' hyperthyroidism and ophthalmopathy.

The source material was peripheral blood mononuclear cells (PBMCs), sampled at new diagnosis, from a patient treated with antithyroid drugs. The receptor source for this set is a man between 25 and 39 years old with Graves disease. The CDR3 runs from the conserved cysteine through the conserved F or W. A D gene is named only where the DNA matches it firmly. The size field is filled for only some rows; it gives once, few, many or a size class.

>many|TRBD2|TRBV7-9|TRBJ2-5
CASSSTGTSAFSQETQYF
TGTGCCAGCAGCTCGACCGGGACTAGCGCCTTTTCTCAAGAGACCCAGTACTTC
>many|.|TRBV29-1|TRBJ2-7
CSVEAQGLTEQYF
TGCAGCGTTGAAGCGCAGGGGCTAACTGAGCAGTACTTC
>many|TRBD1|TRBV6-1|TRBJ2-7
CASSDAGTGLSYEQYF
TGTGCCAGCAGTGACGCCGGGACAGGGTTATCCTACGAGCAGTACTTC
>many|.|TRBV10-3|TRBJ1-2
CAISGAGYYGYTF
TGTGCCATCAGTGGGGCGGGGTACTATGGCTACACCTTC
>many|.|TRBV6-1|TRBJ1-2
CASSMGRGANGYTF
TGTGCCAGCAGTATGGGAAGAGGGGCGAATGGCTACACCTTC
>once|TRBD1|TRBV12-3/TRBV12-4|TRBJ2-2
CASRPPTGITGELFF
TGTGCCAGCAGACCCCCGACAGGGATCACCGGGGAGCTGTTTTTT
>few|.|TRBV7-8|TRBJ1-6
CASSLEGRGSYNSPLHF
TGTGCCAGCAGCTTAGAGGGCAGGGGATCCTATAATTCACCCCTCCACTTT
>few|TRBD1|TRBV4-2|TRBJ1-2
CASSQDGQGENYGYTF
TGTGCCAGCAGCCAAGATGGCCAGGGGGAGAACTATGGCTACACCTTC
>.|.|TRBV4-1|TRBJ1-5
CASSQEESNQPQHF
TGCGCCAGCAGCCAAGAGGAGAGCAATCAGCCCCAGCATTTT
>.|TRBD2|TRBV5-5|TRBJ2-7
CASSLFVRASGRWGQYF
TGTGCCAGCAGCTTGTTTGTTAGGGCTAGCGGGAGGTGGGGGCAGTACTTC
>many|TRBD2|TRBV28|TRBJ2-5
CASSFLAGPFQETQYF
TGTGCCAGCAGTTTCCTAGCGGGGCCCTTCCAAGAGACCCAGTACTTC
>.|TRBD1|TRBV6-2/TRBV6-3|TRBJ1-2
CASSRGQGLSYGYTF
TGTGCCAGCAGTAGGGGACAGGGGTTGTCCTATGGCTACACCTTC
>few|.|TRBV2|TRBJ2-4
CASNNRVLKNIQYF
TGTGCCAGCAATAACCGGGTTTTAAAAAACATTCAGTACTTC
>many|TRBD2|TRBV11-2|TRBJ2-1
CASSSIALAGGQSSYNEQFF
TGTGCCAGCAGCTCAATCGCCCTAGCGGGAGGGCAGAGCTCCTACAATGAGCAGTTCTTC
>many|.|TRBV28|TRBJ1-1
CASRGQLNTEAFF
TGTGCCAGCAGAGGACAGCTGAACACTGAAGCTTTCTTT
>many|.|TRBV12-3/TRBV12-4|TRBJ1-3
CASTPPVTGSTSGNTIYF
TGTGCCAGCACGCCCCCGGTAACAGGCTCGACCTCTGGAAACACCATATATTTT